This T cell receptor beta chain was sequenced during a study of blood T cell repertoires in COVID-19. Across the study: Spain, Italy and the United States supplied samples that represented acute and convalescent COVID-19. T cells, B-cell-depleted T cells, or PBMCs supplied cDNA or gDNA.

V lost 5 bases to trimming and J lost 8 bases, with 18 bases between them. The CDR3 runs 15 residues. Germline V gene sequence: CDR1 PRHDT, CDR2 FYEKMQ (reference sequence). Some clones are missing from TCRdb's copy, which holds only in-frame ones; the method was immunoSEQ multiplex PCR. In the table there are 250,000 or so clones, 90% of which are singletons. One Seattle source followed patients from active infection through their disease course. The chain employs TRBV13 and TRBJ1-4; a possible D gene is TRBD1 (6 bases). Source material: peripheral blood. The TCR was taken from a woman aged 60-75 years with COVID-19, enrolled during active disease. DNA of the CDR3: TGTGCCAGCAGCGACAGGAGGTTGGGGGGGGAAAAACTGTTTTTT. Translation gives CASSDRRLGGEKLFF.